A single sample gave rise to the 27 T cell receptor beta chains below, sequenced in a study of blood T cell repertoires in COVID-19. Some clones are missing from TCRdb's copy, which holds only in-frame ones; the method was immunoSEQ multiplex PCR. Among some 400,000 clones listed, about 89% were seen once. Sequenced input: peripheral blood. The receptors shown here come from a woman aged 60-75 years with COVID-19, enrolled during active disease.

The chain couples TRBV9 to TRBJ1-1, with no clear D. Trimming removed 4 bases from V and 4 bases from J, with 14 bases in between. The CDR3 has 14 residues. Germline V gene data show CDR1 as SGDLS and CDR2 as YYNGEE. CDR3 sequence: CASSPQVSFTEAFF. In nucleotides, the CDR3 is TGTGCCAGCAGCCCACAAGTCAGTTTCACTGAAGCTTTCTTT.

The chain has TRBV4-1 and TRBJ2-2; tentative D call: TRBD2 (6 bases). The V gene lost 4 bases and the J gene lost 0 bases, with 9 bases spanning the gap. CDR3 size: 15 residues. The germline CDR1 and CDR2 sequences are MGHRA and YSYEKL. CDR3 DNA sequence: TGCGCCAGCAGCCCGGGACTCTCGAACACCGGGGAGCTGTTTTTT. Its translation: CASSPGLSNTGELFF.

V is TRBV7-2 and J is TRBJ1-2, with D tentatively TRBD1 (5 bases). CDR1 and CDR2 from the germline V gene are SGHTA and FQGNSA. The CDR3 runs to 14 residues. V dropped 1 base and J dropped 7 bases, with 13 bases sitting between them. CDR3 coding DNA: TGTGCCAGCAGCTTAGGAAGGGGAGGTGGTGGCTACACCTTC. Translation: CASSLGRGGGGYTF. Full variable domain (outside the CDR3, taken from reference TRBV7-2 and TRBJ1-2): GAGVSQSPSNKVTEKGKDVELRCDPISGHTALYWYRQSLGQGLEFLIYFQGNSAPDKSGLPSDRFSAERTGGSVSTLTIQRTQQEDSAVYLCASSLGRGGGGYTFGSGTRLTVV.

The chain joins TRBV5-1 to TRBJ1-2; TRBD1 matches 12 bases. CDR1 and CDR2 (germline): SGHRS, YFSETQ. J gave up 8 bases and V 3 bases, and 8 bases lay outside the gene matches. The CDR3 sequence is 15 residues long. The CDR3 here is CASSSAGTGGGGYTF. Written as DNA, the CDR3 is TGCGCCAGCAGCTCGGCCGGGACAGGGGGCGGAGGCTACACCTTC.

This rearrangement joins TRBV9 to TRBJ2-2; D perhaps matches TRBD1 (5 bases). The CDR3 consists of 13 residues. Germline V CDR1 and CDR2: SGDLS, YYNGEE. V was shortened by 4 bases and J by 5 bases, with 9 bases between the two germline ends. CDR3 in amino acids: CASSSRQTGELFF. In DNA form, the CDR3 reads TGTGCCAGCAGCTCCAGACAGACCGGGGAGCTGTTTTTT.

CDR3 amino acids: CASKGLAGGIYNEQFF. CDR3 DNA sequence: TGTGCCAGTAAGGGGCTAGCGGGGGGAATTTACAATGAGCAGTTCTTC. The rearrangement links TRBV19 to TRBJ2-1, with 11 nucleotides matching TRBD2. Germline-derived CDR1 and CDR2 are LNHDA and SQIVND (reference sequence). V lost 7 bases to trimming and J lost 4 bases; unmatched junction nucleotides: 9. CDR3 size: 16 residues.

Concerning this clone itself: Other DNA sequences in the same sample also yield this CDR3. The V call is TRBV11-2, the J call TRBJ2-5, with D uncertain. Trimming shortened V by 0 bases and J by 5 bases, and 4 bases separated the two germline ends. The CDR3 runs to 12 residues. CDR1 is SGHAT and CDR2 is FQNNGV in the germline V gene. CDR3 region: CASSLDRETQYF. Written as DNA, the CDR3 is TGTGCCAGCAGCTTAGATCGGGAGACCCAGTACTTC.

CDR3 bases: TGTGCCAGCACACCGGACTACCCAAACACCGGGGAGCTGTTTTTT. It is translated as CASTPDYPNTGELFF. The gene calls are TRBV28 and TRBJ2-2; the D gene is possibly TRBD2 (6 bases). V was trimmed by 7 bases and J by 2 bases, leaving 14 bases between them. Germline-derived CDR1 and CDR2 are MDHEN and SYDVKM. The CDR3 is made up of 15 amino acids.

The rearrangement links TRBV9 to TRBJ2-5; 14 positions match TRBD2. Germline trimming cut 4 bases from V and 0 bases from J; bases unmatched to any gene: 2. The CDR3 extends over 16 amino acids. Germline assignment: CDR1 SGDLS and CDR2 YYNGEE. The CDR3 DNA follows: TGTGCCAGCAGCCCGACTAGCGGGGGGGACCAAGAGACCCAGTACTTC. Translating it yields CASSPTSGGDQETQYF.

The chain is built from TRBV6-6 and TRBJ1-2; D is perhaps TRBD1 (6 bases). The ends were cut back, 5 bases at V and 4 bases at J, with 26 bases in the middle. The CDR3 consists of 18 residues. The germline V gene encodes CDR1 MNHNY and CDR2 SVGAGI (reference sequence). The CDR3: CASSRSSRGHAPIYGYTF. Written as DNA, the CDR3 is TGTGCCAGCAGTCGGTCGTCGAGGGGACACGCACCTATCTATGGCTACACCTTC.

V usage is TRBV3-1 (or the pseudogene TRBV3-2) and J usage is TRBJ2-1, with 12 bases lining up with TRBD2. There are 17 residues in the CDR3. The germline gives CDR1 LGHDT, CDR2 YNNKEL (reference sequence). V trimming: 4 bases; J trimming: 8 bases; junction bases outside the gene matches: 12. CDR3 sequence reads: CASSLSSGGASAYEQFF. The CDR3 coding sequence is TGTGCCAGCAGCCTGTCTAGCGGGGGGGCTTCAGCCTATGAGCAGTTCTTC.

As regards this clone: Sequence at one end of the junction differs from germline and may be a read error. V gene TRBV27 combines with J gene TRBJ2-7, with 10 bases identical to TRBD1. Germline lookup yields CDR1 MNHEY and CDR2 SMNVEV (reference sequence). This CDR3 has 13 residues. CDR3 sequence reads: CASRGTGASEQHF. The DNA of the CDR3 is TGTGCCAGCCGGGGGACAGGGGCGTCCGAGCAGCACTTC.

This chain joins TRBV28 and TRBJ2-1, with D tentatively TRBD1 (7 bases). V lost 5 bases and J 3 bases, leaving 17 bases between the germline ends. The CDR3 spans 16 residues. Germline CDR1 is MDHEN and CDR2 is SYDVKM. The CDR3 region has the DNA TGTGCCAGCAGTATGGAGGGGGCGGGAAACTACAATGAGCAGTTCTTC. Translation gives CASSMEGAGNYNEQFF.

CDR3 sequence: CASSSGHMYNYGYTF. The CDR3 nucleotides read TGTGCCAGCAGCTCTGGACATATGTACAACTATGGCTACACCTTC. V gene TRBV5-5 combines with J gene TRBJ1-2; TRBD1 is a possible D gene (5 bases). Trimming took 3 bases from V and 2 from J, leaving 14 bases between them. The CDR3 has 15 amino acids. The V gene's germline CDR1 is SGHKS and CDR2 YYEKEE (reference sequence). The complete variable domain, with remaining parts taken from reference TRBV5-5 and TRBJ1-2, reads DAGVTQSPTHLIKTRGQQVTLRCSPISGHKSVSWYQQVLGQGPQFIFQYYEKEERGRGNFPDRFSARQFPNYSSELNVNALLLGDSALYLCASSSGHMYNYGYTFGSGTRLTVV.

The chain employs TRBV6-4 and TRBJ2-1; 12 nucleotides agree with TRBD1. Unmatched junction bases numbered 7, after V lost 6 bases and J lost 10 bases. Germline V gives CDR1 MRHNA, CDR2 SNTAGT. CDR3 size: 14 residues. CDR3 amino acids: CASSTGTGGLEQFF. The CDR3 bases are TGTGCCAGCAGCACAGGGACAGGGGGCTTGGAGCAGTTCTTC.

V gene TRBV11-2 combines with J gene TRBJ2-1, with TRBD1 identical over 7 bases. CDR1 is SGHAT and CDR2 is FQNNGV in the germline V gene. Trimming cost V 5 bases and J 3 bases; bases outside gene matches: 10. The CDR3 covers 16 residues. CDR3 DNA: TGTGCCAGCAGCACCCATAGGGACAGAAGCTACAATGAGCAGTTCTTC. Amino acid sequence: CASSTHRDRSYNEQFF.

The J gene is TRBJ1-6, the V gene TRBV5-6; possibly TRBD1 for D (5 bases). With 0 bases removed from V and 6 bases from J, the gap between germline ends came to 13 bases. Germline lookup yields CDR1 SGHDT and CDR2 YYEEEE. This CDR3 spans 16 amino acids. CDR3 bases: TGTGCCAGCAGCTTGGGGGGCCCGCTGGGTAATTCACCCCTCCACTTT. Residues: CASSLGGPLGNSPLHF.

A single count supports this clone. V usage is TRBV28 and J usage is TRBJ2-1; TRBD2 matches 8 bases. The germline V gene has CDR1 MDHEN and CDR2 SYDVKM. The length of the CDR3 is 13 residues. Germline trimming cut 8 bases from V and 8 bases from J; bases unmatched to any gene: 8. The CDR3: CASGRGGHDEQFF. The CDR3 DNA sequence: TGTGCCAGCGGTCGGGGGGGCCATGATGAGCAGTTCTTC.

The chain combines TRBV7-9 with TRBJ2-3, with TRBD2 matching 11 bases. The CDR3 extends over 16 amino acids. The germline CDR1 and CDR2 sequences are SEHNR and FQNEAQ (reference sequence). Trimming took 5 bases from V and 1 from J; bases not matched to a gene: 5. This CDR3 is CASSPGLADRTDTQYF. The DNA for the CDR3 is TGTGCCAGCAGCCCGGGACTAGCGGATCGCACAGATACGCAGTATTTT. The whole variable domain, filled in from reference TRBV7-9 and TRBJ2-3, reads DTGVSQNPRHKITKRGQNVTFRCDPISEHNRLYWYRQTLGQGPEFLTYFQNEAQLEKSRLLSDRFSAERPKGSFSTLEIQRTEQGDSAMYLCASSPGLADRTDTQYFGPGTRLTVL.

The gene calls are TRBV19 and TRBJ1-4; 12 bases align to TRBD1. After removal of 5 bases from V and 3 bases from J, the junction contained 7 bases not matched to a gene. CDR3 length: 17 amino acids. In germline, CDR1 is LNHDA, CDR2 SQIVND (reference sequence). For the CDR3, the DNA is TGTGCCAGTAGTGCCCGGGACAGGGGGCTGGCTAATGAAAAACTGTTTTTT. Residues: CASSARDRGLANEKLFF.

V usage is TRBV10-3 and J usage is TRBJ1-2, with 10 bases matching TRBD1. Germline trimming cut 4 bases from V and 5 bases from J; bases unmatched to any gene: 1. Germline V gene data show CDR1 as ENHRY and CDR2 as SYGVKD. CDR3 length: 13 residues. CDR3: CAISGTGGYGYTF. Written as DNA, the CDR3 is TGTGCCATCAGTGGGACAGGGGGATATGGCTACACCTTC.

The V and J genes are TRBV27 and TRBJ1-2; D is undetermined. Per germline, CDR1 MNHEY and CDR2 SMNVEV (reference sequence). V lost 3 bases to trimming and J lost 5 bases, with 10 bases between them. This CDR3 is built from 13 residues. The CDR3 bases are TGTGCCAGCAGTTTTACAAATTCTTATGGCTACACCTTC. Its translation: CASSFTNSYGYTF.

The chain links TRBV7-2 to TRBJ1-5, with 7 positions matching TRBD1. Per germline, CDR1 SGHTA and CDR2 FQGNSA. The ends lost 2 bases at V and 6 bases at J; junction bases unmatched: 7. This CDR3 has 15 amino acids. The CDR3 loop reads CASSLRQGVGQPQHF. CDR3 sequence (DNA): TGTGCCAGCAGCTTAAGGCAGGGGGTAGGTCAGCCCCAGCATTTT.

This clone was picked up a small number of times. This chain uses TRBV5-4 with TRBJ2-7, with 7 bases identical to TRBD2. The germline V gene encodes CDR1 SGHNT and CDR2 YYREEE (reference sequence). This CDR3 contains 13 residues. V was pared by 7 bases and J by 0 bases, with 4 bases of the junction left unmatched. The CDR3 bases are TGTGCCAGCTCACGGGACTACTCCTACGAGCAGTACTTC. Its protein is CASSRDYSYEQYF.

CDR3 nucleotides: TGTGCCAGCAGCACCGGACTAGATCCCTACAATGAGCAGTTCTTC. This codes for CASSTGLDPYNEQFF. This chain links TRBV9 with TRBJ2-1, with TRBD2 matching over 7 bases. V shed 4 bases and J 2 bases; nucleotides not matched to a gene: 6. The CDR3 totals 15 residues. Germline V CDR1 and CDR2: SGDLS, YYNGEE.

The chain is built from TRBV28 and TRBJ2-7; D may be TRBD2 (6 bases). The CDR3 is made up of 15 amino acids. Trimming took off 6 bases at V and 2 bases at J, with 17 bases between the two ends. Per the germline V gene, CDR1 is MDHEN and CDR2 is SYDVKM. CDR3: CASRSEGTGAYEQYF. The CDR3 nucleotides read TGTGCCAGCAGATCCGAGGGGACTGGAGCCTACGAGCAGTACTTC.

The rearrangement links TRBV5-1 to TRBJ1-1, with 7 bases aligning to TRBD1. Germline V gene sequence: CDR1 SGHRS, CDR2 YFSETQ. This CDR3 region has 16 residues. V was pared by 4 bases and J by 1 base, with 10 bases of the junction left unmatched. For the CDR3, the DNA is TGCGCCAGCAGCGACCCCAGGGGACAGAGGAACACTGAAGCTTTCTTT. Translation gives CASSDPRGQRNTEAFF.